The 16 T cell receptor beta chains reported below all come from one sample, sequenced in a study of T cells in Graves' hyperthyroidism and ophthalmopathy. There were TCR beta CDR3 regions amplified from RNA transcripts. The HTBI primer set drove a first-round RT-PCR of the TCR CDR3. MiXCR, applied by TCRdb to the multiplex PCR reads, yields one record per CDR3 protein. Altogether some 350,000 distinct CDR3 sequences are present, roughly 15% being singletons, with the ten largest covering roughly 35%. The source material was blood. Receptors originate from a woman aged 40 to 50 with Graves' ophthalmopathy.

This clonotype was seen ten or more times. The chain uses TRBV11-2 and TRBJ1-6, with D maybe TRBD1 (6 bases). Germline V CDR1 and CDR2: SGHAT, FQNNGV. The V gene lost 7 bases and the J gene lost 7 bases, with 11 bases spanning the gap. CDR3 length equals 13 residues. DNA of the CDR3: TGTGCCAGCAACAGGGTACTCAATTCACCCCTCCACTTT. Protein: CASNRVLNSPLHF.

This CDR3 reads CASSIGGARTGELFF. The DNA for the CDR3 is TGTGCCAGTAGTATAGGGGGGGCGAGAACCGGGGAGCTGTTTTTT. This sequence joins TRBV19 and TRBJ2-2; TRBD1 or TRBD2 may be the D gene (6 bases each). Germline V gene sequence: CDR1 LNHDA, CDR2 SQIVND (reference sequence). Trimming took 1 base from V and 5 from J, leaving 11 bases between them. This CDR3 has 15 amino acids.

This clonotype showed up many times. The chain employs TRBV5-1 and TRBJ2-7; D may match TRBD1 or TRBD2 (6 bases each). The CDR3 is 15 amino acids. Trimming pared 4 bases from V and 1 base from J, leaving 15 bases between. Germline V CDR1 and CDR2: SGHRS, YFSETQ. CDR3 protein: CASSPTPGASYEQYF. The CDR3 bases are TGCGCCAGCAGCCCGACCCCGGGGGCATCCTACGAGCAGTACTTC.

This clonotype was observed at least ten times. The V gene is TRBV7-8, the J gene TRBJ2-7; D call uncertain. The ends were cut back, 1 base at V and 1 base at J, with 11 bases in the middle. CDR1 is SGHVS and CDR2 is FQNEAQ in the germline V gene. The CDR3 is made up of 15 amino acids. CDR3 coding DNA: TGTGCCAGCAGCTTAGTCATGCTGAGATCCTACGAGCAGTACTTC. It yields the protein CASSLVMLRSYEQYF.

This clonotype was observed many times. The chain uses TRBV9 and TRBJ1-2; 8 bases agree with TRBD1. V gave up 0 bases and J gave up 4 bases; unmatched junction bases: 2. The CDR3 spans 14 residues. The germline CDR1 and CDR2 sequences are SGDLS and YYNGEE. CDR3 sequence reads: CASSVEQGGYGYTF. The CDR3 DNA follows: TGTGCCAGCAGCGTAGAACAGGGGGGCTATGGCTACACCTTC.

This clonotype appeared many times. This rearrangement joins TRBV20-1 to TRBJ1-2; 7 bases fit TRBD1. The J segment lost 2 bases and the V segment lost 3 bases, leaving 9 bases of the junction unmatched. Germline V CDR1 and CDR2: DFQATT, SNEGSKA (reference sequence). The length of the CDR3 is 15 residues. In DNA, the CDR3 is TGCAGTGCTAGGGATACAGGGGCTACAAACTATGGCTACACCTTC. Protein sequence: CSARDTGATNYGYTF.

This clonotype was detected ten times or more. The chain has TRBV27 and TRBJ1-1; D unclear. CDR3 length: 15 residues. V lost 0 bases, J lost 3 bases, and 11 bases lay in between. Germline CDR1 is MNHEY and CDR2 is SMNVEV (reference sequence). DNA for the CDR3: TGTGCCAGCAGTTTATCCTCTCGCCGGGACACTGAAGCTTTCTTT. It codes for CASSLSSRRDTEAFF.

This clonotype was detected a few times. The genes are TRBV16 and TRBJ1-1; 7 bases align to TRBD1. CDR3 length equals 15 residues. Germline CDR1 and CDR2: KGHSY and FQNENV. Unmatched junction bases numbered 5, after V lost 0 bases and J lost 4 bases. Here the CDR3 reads CASSQSSGQITEAFF. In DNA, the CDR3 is TGTGCCAGCAGCCAATCATCGGGACAGATCACTGAAGCTTTCTTT.

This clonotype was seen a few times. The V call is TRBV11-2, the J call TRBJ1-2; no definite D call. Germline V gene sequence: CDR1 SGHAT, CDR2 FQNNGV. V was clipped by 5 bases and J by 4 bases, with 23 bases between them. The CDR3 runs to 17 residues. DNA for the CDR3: TGTGCCAGCAGCCCCATTGATAGGTTGGGTCCGTCCTATGGCTACACCTTC. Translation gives CASSPIDRLGPSYGYTF.

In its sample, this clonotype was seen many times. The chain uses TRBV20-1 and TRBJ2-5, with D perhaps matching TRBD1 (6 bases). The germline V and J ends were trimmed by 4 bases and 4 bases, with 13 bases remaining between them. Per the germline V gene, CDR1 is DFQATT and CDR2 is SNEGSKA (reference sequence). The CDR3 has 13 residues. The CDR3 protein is CSANRGQRETQYF. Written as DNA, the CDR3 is TGCAGTGCTAACCGAGGACAGCGAGAGACCCAGTACTTC.

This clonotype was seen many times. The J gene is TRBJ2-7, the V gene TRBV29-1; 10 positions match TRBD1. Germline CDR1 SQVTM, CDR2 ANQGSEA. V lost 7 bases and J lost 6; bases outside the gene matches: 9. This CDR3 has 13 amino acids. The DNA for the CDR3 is TGCAGCGCAATGGGACAGGGGTACATCGAGCAGTACTTC. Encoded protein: CSAMGQGYIEQYF.

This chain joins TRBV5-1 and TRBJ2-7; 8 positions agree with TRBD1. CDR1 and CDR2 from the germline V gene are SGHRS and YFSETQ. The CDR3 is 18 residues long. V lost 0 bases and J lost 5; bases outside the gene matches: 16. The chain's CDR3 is CASSLAGVTTGEVNEQYF. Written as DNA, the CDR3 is TGCGCCAGCAGCTTGGCGGGGGTGACGACAGGGGAAGTGAACGAGCAGTACTTC.

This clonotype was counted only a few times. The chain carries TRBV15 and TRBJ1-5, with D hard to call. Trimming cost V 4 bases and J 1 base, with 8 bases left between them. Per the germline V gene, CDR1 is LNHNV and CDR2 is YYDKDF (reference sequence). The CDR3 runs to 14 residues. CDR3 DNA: TGTGCCACCAGCATTGCTAGAAGCAATCAGCCCCAGCATTTT. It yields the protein CATSIARSNQPQHF. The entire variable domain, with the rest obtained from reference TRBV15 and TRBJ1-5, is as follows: DAMVIQNPRYQVTQFGKPVTLSCSQTLNHNVMYWYQQKSSQAPKLLFHYYDKDFNNEADTPDNFQSRRPNTSFCFLDIRSPGLGDTAMYLCATSIARSNQPQHFGDGTRLSIL.

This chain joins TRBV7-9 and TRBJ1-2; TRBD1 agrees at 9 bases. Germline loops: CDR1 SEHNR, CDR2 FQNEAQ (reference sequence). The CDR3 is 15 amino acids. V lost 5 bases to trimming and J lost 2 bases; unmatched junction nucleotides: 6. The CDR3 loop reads CASSQVDRGNYGYTF. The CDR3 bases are TGTGCCAGCAGCCAGGTGGACAGGGGAAACTATGGCTACACCTTC.

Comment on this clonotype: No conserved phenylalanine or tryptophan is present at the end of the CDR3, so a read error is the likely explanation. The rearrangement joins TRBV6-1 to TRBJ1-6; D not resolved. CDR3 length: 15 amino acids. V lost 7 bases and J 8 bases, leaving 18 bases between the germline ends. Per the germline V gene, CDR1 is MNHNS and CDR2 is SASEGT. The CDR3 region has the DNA TGTGCCAGCATATTAGGACTCCCCCGGGATTCACCCCTCCACCTT. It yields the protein CASILGLPRDSPLHL.

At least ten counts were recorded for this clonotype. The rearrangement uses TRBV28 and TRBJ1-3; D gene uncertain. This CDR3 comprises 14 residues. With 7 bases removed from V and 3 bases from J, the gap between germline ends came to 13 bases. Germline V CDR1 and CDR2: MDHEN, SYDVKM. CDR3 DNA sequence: TGTGCCAGCATTCCTCAACGTGGTGGAAACACCATATATTTT. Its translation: CASIPQRGGNTIYF.